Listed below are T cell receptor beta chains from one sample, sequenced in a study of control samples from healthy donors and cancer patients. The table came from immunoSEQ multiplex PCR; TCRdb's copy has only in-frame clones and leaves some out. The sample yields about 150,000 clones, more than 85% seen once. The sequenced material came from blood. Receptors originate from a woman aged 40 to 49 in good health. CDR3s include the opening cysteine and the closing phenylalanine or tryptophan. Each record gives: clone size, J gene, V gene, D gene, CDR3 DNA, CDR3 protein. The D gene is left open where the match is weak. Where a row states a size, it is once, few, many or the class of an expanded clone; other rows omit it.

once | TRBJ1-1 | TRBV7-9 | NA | TGTGCCAGCAGCTCCGGGGCCTTGAACACTGAAGCTTTCTTT | CASSSGALNTEAFF
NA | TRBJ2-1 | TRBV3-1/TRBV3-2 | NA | TGTGCCAGCAGCCAACGACTATCTTACAATGAGCAGTTCTTC | CASSQRLSYNEQFF
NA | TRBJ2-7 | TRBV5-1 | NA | TGCGCCAGCAGCTTTAGTTTTCAGGGGAGTGGCAGCAACGAGCAGTACTTC | CASSFSFQGSGSNEQYF
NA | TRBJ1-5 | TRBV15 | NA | TGTGCCACCAGCAGAGATGTCTCCCAGCCCCAGCATTTT | CATSRDVSQPQHF
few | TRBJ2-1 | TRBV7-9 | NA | TGTGCCAGCAGCTTAAACATGAATGAGCAGTTCTTC | CASSLNMNEQFF
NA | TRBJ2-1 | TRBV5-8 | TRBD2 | TGTGCCAGCAGCTACCCACCCCCTTCGCGGGGGGGCCCGTACAATGAGCAGTTCTTC | CASSYPPPSRGGPYNEQFF
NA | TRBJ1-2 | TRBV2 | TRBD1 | TGTGCCAGCAGTGACCCCCCCCGGGACAGCCCTAACTATGGCTACACCTTC | CASSDPPRDSPNYGYTF
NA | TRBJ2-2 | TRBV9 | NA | TGTGCCAGCAGCCCGGGGTTCATTTCGAACACCGGGGAGCTGTTTTTT | CASSPGFISNTGELFF
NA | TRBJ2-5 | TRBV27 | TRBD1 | TGTGCCAGCAGTTTCCTTACCGTGGGACAGGGTGCCCCCCGAGAGACCCAGTACTTC | CASSFLTVGQGAPRETQYF
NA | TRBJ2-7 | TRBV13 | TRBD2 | TGTGCCAGCAGCGACGGGGGGAAAAACGAGCAGTACTTC | CASSDGGKNEQYF
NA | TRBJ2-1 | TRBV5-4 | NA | TGTGCCAGCAGCCAGGGAAGCTCCTACAATGAGCAGTTCTTC | CASSQGSSYNEQFF
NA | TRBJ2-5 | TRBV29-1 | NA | TGCAGCGTTCATAACGACAGGAACCAAGAGACCCAGTACTTC | CSVHNDRNQETQYF
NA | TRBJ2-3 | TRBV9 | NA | TGTGCCAGCAGCATGGCGTCGGGCCCCACAGATACGCAGTATTTT | CASSMASGPTDTQYF
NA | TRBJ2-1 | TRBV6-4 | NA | TGTGCCAGCAGTGACTCAAATGAGCAGTTCTTC | CASSDSNEQFF
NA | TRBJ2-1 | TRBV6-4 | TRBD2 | TGTGCCAGCAGGCGGGGGGGCCCCTCCGATGAGCAGTTCTTC | CASRRGGPSDEQFF
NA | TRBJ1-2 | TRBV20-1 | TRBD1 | TGCAGTGCTAGTGGGTACCCGGGACAGTCTTATGGCTACACCTTC | CSASGYPGQSYGYTF
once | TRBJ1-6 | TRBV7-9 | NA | TGTGCCAGCAGCTTAAGAGGGAATTCACCCCTCCACTTT | CASSLRGNSPLHF
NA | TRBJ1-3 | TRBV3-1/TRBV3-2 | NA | TGTGCCAGCAGCCAAGCGACAGCCTCTGGAAACACCATATATTTT | CASSQATASGNTIYF
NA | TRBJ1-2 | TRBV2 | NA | TGTGCCAGCTGGGACAAATCTAACTATGGCTACACCTTC | CASWDKSNYGYTF
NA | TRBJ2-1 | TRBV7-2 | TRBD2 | TGTGCCAGCAGCTTAGGAGGGGGAACTAGCGGGCGTCACAATGAGCAGTTCTTC | CASSLGGGTSGRHNEQFF
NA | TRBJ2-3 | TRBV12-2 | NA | TGTGCAAGTACCTTTCGGGGGGACCCCACAGATACGCAGTATTTT | CASTFRGDPTDTQYF
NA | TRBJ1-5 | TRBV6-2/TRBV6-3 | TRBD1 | TGTGCCAGCAGTTACTCGAAACAGGGGCGTCAGCCCCAGCATTTT | CASSYSKQGRQPQHF
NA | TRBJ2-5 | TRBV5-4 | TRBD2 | TGTGCCAGCAGCTTGGCGGGGACTAACGGAAGGGACTTC | CASSLAGTNGRDF